This paragraph reports one T cell receptor beta chain. Its antigen is undetermined. This specimen belongs to a study of vaccination and CD4 T cells after COVID-19. Time point given: late sampling 161 to 241 days after vaccination in a few convalescent patients. Stated treatment: roughly 11-day PBMC culture with coronavirus spike peptide pools or control peptides (ViraFEST assay). First, ViraFEST expanded antigen-specific T cells with peptide pools, and next it sequenced the TCRs. The Oncomine TCR Beta short-read assay was applied to DNA of cultured CD4+ T cells. In this case, cultured CD4+ T cells provided the extracted genomic DNA. In TCRdb, the PCR reads were re-called with MiXCR into one record per CDR3 protein. The table has fewer than 25,000 distinct CDR3 sequences, under 55% seen once; the top ten hold over 3.5%. In germline, CDR1 is DFQATT, CDR2 SNEGSKA (reference sequence). V was clipped by 5 bases and J by 7 bases, with 21 bases between them. The CDR3 contains 14 residues.

The receptor was derived from a human donor who had recovered from COVID-19. The sequencing here drew on CD4+ T cells from blood, cultured in vitro, taken about 7 months after SARS-CoV-2 vaccination. The chain couples TRBV20-1 to TRBJ2-7; tentative D call: TRBD2 (5 bases). The CDR3 DNA is TGCAGTGCTCGTGTGACCTCGACCCCGGGGGAGCAGTACTTC. Amino acid sequence: CSARVTSTPGEQYF.